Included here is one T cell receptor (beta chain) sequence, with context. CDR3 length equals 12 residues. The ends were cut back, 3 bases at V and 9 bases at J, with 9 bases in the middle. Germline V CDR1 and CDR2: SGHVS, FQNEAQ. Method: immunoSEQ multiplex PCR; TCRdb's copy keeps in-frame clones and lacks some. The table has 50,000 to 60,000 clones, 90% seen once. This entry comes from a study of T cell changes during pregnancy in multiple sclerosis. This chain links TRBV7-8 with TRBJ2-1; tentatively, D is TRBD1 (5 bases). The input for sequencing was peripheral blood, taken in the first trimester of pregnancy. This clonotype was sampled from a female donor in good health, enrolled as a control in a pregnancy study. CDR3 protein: CASSFQGFEQFF. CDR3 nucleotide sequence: TGTGCCAGCAGCTTTCAGGGATTTGAGCAGTTCTTC.